The 22 T cell receptor beta chains below come from one sample, sequenced in a study of vaccination and CD4 T cells after COVID-19. Treatment denoted: approximately 10-day PBMC culture with coronavirus spike peptide pools or control peptides (ViraFEST assay). Their specific antigens are unknown. Cultured CD4+ T cell DNA was sequenced using the Oncomine TCR Beta short-read assay. TCRdb fed the PCR reads into MiXCR, producing one record per CDR3 protein. The data hold about 15,000 distinct CDR3 sequences, with around half observed a single time. The source was CD4+ T cells from blood, cultured in vitro, collected before SARS-CoV-2 vaccination. The receptor set was obtained from a human donor who had recovered from COVID-19.

By sample share, this clonotype is medium-sized (0.01 to 0.1%). V and J are TRBV20-1 and TRBJ1-3, with D tentatively TRBD1 (6 bases). Trimming removed 2 bases from V and 2 bases from J, with 16 bases in between. The CDR3 length is 16 residues. Germline V gives CDR1 DFQATT, CDR2 SNEGSKA (reference sequence). In DNA form, the CDR3 reads TGCAGTGCTAGACGGACCGGGACAAGGACTGGAAACACCATATATTTT. Protein product: CSARRTGTRTGNTIYF.

V gene TRBV19 combines with J gene TRBJ1-2; D gene unclear. This CDR3 has 13 amino acids. Germline CDR1 and CDR2: LNHDA and SQIVND (reference sequence). V gave up 3 bases and J gave up 2 bases, with 7 bases separating them. This chain's CDR3 is CASSIRSNYGYTF. In DNA form, the CDR3 reads TGTGCCAGTAGTATTCGGTCAAACTATGGCTACACCTTC.

A few counts support this clonotype. The chain recombines TRBV7-2 with TRBJ1-2; D is unclear. The CDR3 has 14 amino acids. CDR1 and CDR2 from the germline V gene are SGHTA and FQGNSA. Trimming shortened V by 3 bases and J by 3 bases, and 11 bases separated the two germline ends. CDR3 in DNA: TGTGCCAGCAGCTTTCTTGCGGTCGACTATGGCTACACCTTC. Translation: CASSFLAVDYGYTF.

Judged by abundance, this clonotype is medium-sized (0.01 to 0.1%). V and J are TRBV7-9 and TRBJ1-2; D is possibly TRBD1 (6 bases). The CDR3 is made up of 15 amino acids. The V gene lost 6 bases and the J gene lost 2 bases, with 16 bases spanning the gap. CDR1 and CDR2 (germline): SEHNR, FQNEAQ (reference sequence). The CDR3 bases are TGTGCCAGCAGTTCAGGAGGGGGAGTGAACTATGGCTACACCTTC. This translates into CASSSGGGVNYGYTF.

The J gene is TRBJ2-6, the V gene TRBV6-1; a possible D gene is TRBD2 (5 bases). The CDR3 extends over 13 amino acids. The V end lost 8 bases, the J end lost 0 bases, and 5 bases lay between the germline ends. Germline CDR1 is MNHNS and CDR2 is SASEGT. The CDR3 here is CASGSSGANVLTF. As DNA, the CDR3 is TGTGCCAGCGGGAGCTCTGGGGCCAACGTCCTGACTTTC.

This chain links TRBV12-3 or TRBV12-4 with TRBJ1-2; tentatively, D is TRBD1 (5 bases). CDR3 length: 16 residues. V dropped 3 bases and J dropped 5 bases, with 19 bases sitting between them. This CDR3 is CASSFKGGTLQYGYTF. In DNA, the CDR3 is TGTGCCAGCAGTTTCAAGGGAGGGACCCTCCAGTATGGCTACACCTTC.

This chain uses TRBV6-2 or TRBV6-3 with TRBJ1-5; no reliable D call. This CDR3 contains 16 residues. The germline V and J ends were trimmed by 6 bases and 0 bases, with 15 bases remaining between them. CDR1 and CDR2 from the germline V gene are MNHEY and SVGEGT. CDR3 DNA sequence: TGTGCCAGCAGCCCCGGCTCAGGTGCTAGCAATCAGCCCCAGCATTTT. This gives the protein CASSPGSGASNQPQHF.

The V and J genes are TRBV28 and TRBJ1-2; D is unresolved. CDR1 and CDR2 from the germline V gene are MDHEN and SYDVKM. The CDR3 covers 14 residues. V lost 6 bases, J lost 4 bases, and 15 bases lay in between. The chain's CDR3 is CASRTTGSLYGYTF. In DNA, the CDR3 is TGTGCCAGCAGGACCACGGGCAGCCTCTATGGCTACACCTTC.

The chain couples TRBV18 to TRBJ2-3; unclear D gene. The V end was cut by 3 bases, the J end by 2 bases, with 9 bases between. The germline gives CDR1 KGHSH, CDR2 LQKENI. The CDR3 consists of 14 residues. CDR3 loop: CASSPVGHTDTQYF. The DNA for the CDR3 is TGTGCCAGCTCACCGGTAGGGCACACAGATACGCAGTATTTT.

V and J are TRBV4-2 and TRBJ2-1; no clear D gene. The length of the CDR3 is 14 residues. Germline assignment: CDR1 LGHNA and CDR2 YNFKEQ. V was clipped by 3 bases and J by 5 bases, with 11 bases between them. CDR3 sequence reads: CASSQNSPDNEQFF. As DNA, the CDR3 is TGTGCCAGCAGCCAGAATTCTCCCGACAATGAGCAGTTCTTC.

This clonotype appeared a single time. The CDR3 nucleotides are TGTGCCAGCAGCCCGCAGGGGAATGAGCAGTTCTTC. Translation: CASSPQGNEQFF. This rearrangement joins TRBV11-2 to TRBJ2-1, with D maybe TRBD1 (6 bases). V lost 5 bases and J lost 7, with 9 bases in between. Germline V lookup: CDR1 SGHAT, CDR2 FQNNGV. The CDR3 is 12 residues long.

A few counts support this clonotype. As DNA, the CDR3 is TGTGCCACCAAGGGGGGAGAGGCGACTTTCTTT. Translation gives CATKGGEATFF. The chain carries TRBV24-1 and TRBJ1-1, with a possible D match to TRBD1 (6 bases). The CDR3 runs 11 residues. Trimming left V 8 bases short and J 12 bases short, with 15 bases between. CDR1 is KGHDR, CDR2 SFDVKD, per germline.

The chain employs TRBV7-3 and TRBJ2-5; D gene uncertain. The CDR3 loop spans 13 amino acids. Germline CDR1 is SGHTA and CDR2 is FQGTGA. V was clipped by 5 bases and J by 3 bases, with 10 bases between them. The CDR3 loop reads CASSVDTEETQYF. The CDR3 nucleotides read TGTGCCAGCAGCGTCGACACAGAAGAGACCCAGTACTTC.

This chain joins TRBV12-3 or TRBV12-4 and TRBJ1-2, with D maybe TRBD1 (6 bases). The CDR3 is 13 residues long. The V gene lost 5 bases and the J gene lost 4 bases, with 11 bases spanning the gap. CDR3 in amino acids: CASSPDSLYGYTF. The CDR3 DNA reads as TGTGCCAGCAGTCCGGACAGCCTCTATGGCTACACCTTC.

J is TRBJ1-6 and V is TRBV12-3 or TRBV12-4, with D hard to call. The CDR3 sequence is 13 residues long. V lost 3 bases, J lost 8 bases, and 8 bases lay in between. In DNA, the CDR3 is TGTGCCAGCAGTTTGGCCATTGATTCACCCCTCCACTTT. This encodes CASSLAIDSPLHF.

The chain employs TRBV2 and TRBJ1-2, with D uncertain. The length of the CDR3 is 15 residues. Germline V gene data show CDR1 as SNHLY and CDR2 as FYNNEI. V lost 2 bases and J 0 bases, leaving 10 bases between the germline ends. CDR3 residues: CASSEPRTANYGYTF. CDR3 nucleotide sequence: TGTGCCAGCAGTGAACCCCGGACGGCTAACTATGGCTACACCTTC.

The J gene is TRBJ2-2, the V gene TRBV6-1; D remains ambiguous. Germline V gene data show CDR1 as MNHNS and CDR2 as SASEGT. The V end lost 8 bases, the J end lost 6 bases, and 16 bases lay between the germline ends. This CDR3 region has 14 residues. CDR3 region: CASRPEVSAGELFF. CDR3 DNA: TGTGCCAGCCGTCCCGAAGTAAGCGCCGGGGAGCTGTTTTTT.

The chain carries TRBV6-1 and TRBJ1-1; TRBD1 is a possible D gene (5 bases). CDR1 MNHNS and CDR2 SASEGT come from the germline V gene. Trimming stripped 2 bases from V and 10 bases from J, with 11 bases between. This CDR3 has 12 residues. The DNA of the CDR3 is TGTGCCAGCAGTGAACGTGCCCAGGGAGCTTTCTTT. Translated, it gives CASSERAQGAFF.

This chain uses TRBV27 with TRBJ1-1; D is undetermined. Germline V lookup: CDR1 MNHEY, CDR2 SMNVEV (reference sequence). The V and J ends lost 7 bases and 0 bases respectively, with 9 bases between them. The CDR3 runs to 13 residues. CDR3 residues: CASTSGMNTEAFF. The CDR3 region has the DNA TGTGCCAGCACGAGCGGGATGAACACTGAAGCTTTCTTT.

This clonotype has just one count. This chain connects TRBV28 to TRBJ2-5; no definite D call. Germline loops: CDR1 MDHEN, CDR2 SYDVKM. V was pared by 5 bases and J by 5 bases, with 18 bases between. The length of the CDR3 is 15 residues. As DNA, the CDR3 is TGTGCCAGCAGTGACCTCCCCCGAGCCGAGGAGACCCAGTACTTC. Its translation: CASSDLPRAEETQYF.

The gene calls are TRBV2 and TRBJ1-5; D gene uncertain. Germline loops: CDR1 SNHLY, CDR2 FYNNEI. The CDR3 spans 14 residues. V was pared by 2 bases and J by 3 bases, with 8 bases between. This chain's CDR3 is CASSERGINQPQHF. CDR3 sequence (DNA): TGTGCCAGCAGTGAACGAGGGATCAATCAGCCCCAGCATTTT. The variable domain in full, completed from reference TRBV2 and TRBJ1-5, reads EPEVTQTPSHQVTQMGQEVILRCVPISNHLYFYWYRQILGQKVEFLVSFYNNEISEKSEIFDDQFSVERPDGSNFTLKIRSTKLEDSAMYFCASSERGINQPQHFGDGTRLSIL.

The chain carries TRBV5-1 and TRBJ2-5; TRBD2 matches 9 bases. V lost 0 bases, J lost 1 base, and 4 bases stayed unmatched. This CDR3 spans 16 amino acids. Germline CDR1 is SGHRS and CDR2 is YFSETQ. This chain's CDR3 is CASSLGGSGGQETQYF. Written as DNA, the CDR3 is TGCGCCAGCAGCTTGGGTGGTAGCGGGGGCCAAGAGACCCAGTACTTC.